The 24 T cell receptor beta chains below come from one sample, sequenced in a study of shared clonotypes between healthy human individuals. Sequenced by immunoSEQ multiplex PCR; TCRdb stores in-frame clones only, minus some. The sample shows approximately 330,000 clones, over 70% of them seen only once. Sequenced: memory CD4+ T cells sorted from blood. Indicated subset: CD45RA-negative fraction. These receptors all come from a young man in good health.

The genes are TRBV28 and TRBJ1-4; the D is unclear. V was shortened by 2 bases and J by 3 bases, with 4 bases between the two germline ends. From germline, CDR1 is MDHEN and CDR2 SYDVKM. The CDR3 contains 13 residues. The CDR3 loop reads CASSLPANEKLFF. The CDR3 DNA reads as TGTGCCAGCAGTTTACCAGCTAATGAAAAACTGTTTTTT.

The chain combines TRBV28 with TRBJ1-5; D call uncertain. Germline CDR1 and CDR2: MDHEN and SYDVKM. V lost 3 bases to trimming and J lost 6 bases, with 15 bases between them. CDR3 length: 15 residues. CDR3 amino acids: CASSFLTKSGQPQHF. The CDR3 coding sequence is TGTGCCAGCAGTTTTCTTACAAAGTCTGGTCAGCCCCAGCATTTT. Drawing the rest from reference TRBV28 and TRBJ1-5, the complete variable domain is DVKVTQSSRYLVKRTGEKVFLECVQDMDHENMFWYRQDPGLGLRLIYFSYDVKMKEKGDIPEGYSVSREKKERFSLILESASTNQTSMYLCASSFLTKSGQPQHFGDGTRLSIL.

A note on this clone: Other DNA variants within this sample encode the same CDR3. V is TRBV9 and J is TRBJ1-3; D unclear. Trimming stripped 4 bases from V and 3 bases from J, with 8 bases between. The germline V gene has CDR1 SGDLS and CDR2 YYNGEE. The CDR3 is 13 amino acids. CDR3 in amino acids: CASSPASGNTIYF. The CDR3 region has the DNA TGTGCCAGCAGCCCCGCAAGTGGAAACACCATATATTTT. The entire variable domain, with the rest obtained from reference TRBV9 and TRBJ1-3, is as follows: DSGVTQTPKHLITATGQRVTLRCSPRSGDLSVYWYQQSLDQGLQFLIQYYNGEERAKGNILERFSAQQFPDLHSELNLSSLELGDSALYFCASSPASGNTIYFGEGSWLTVV.

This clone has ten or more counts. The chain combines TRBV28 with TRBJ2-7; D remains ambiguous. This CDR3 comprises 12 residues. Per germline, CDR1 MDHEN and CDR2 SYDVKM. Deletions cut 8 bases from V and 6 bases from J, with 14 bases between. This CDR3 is CASGYRTREQYF. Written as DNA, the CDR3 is TGTGCCAGCGGCTACAGAACCCGCGAGCAGTACTTC.

CDR3 residues: CASSQVGDTQYF. Written as DNA, the CDR3 is TGCGCCAGCAGCCAAGTCGGGGATACGCAGTATTTT. The chain recombines TRBV4-1 with TRBJ2-3; D is uncertain. This CDR3 has 12 residues. Germline-derived CDR1 and CDR2 are MGHRA and YSYEKL. The V and J ends lost 1 base and 6 bases respectively, with 5 bases between them.

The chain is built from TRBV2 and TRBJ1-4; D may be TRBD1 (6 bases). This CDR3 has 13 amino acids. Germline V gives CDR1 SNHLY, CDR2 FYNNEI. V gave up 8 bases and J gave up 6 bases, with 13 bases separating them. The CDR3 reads CASQAGAYEKLFF. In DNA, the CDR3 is TGTGCCAGCCAGGCAGGGGCCTATGAAAAACTGTTTTTT.

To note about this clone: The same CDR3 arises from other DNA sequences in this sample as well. CDR3 protein: CASSLGPNQPQHF. The CDR3 bases are TGTGCCAGCAGCTTGGGTCCCAATCAGCCCCAGCATTTT. This chain links TRBV5-6 with TRBJ1-5; D call uncertain. CDR1 is SGHDT and CDR2 is YYEEEE in the germline V gene. This CDR3 is 13 amino acids long. V was clipped by 0 bases and J by 3 bases, with 4 bases between them.

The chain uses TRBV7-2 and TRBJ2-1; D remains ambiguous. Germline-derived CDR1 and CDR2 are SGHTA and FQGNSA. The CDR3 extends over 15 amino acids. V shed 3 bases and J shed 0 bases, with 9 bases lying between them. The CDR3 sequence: CASSLGRASYNEQFF. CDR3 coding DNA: TGTGCCAGCAGCTTGGGCAGAGCCTCCTACAATGAGCAGTTCTTC.

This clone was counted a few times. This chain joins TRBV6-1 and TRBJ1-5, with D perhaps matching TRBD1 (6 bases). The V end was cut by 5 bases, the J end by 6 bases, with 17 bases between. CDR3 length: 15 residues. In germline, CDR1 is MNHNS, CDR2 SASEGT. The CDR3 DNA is TGTGCCAGCAGTCGGGGGGAGGGGGTAGGTCAGCCCCAGCATTTT. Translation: CASSRGEGVGQPQHF.

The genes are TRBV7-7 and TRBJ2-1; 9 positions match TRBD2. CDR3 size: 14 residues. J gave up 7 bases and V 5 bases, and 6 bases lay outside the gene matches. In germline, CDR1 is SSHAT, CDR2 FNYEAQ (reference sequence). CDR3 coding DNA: TGTGCCAGCAGCCGAACGACTAGCGGTAATGAGCAGTTCTTC. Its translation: CASSRTTSGNEQFF.

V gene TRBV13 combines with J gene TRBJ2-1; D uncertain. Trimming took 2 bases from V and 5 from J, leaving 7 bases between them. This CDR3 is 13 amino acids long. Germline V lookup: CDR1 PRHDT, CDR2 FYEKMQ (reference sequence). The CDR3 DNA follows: TGTGCCAGCAGCTTAACTCTGAACAATGAGCAGTTCTTC. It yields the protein CASSLTLNNEQFF.

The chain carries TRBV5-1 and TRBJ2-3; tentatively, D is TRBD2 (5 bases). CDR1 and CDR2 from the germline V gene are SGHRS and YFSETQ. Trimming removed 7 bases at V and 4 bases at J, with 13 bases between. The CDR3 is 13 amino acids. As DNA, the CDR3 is TGCGCCAGCGCGATCGTCGGGGCAGATACGCAGTATTTT. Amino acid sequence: CASAIVGADTQYF. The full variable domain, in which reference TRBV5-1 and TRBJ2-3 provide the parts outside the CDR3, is KAGVTQTPRYLIKTRGQQVTLSCSPISGHRSVSWYQQTPGQGLQFLFEYFSETQRNKGNFPGRFSGRQFSNSRSEMNVSTLELGDSALYLCASAIVGADTQYFGPGTRLTVL.

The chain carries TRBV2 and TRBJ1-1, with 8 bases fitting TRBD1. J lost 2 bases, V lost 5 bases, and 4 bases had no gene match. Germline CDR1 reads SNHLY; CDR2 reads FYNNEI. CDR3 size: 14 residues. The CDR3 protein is CASSFDRGNTEAFF. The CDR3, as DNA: TGTGCCAGCAGTTTTGACAGGGGTAACACTGAAGCTTTCTTT.

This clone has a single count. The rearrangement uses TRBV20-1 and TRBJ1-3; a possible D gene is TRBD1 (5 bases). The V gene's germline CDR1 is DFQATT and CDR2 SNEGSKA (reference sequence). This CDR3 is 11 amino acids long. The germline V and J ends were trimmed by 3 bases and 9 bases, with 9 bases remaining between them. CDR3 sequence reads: CSASGGSTIYF. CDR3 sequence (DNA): TGCAGTGCTAGTGGGGGGAGCACCATATATTTT.

The DNA of the CDR3 is TGTGCCAGCAGCTACGGGGCTAGCACTAGCACAGATACGCAGTATTTT. This sequence encodes CASSYGASTSTDTQYF. The rearrangement uses TRBV7-9 and TRBJ2-3; D may match TRBD1 or TRBD2 (5 bases each). This CDR3 has 16 amino acids. Germline CDR1 SEHNR, CDR2 FQNEAQ (reference sequence). The ends were cut back, 4 bases at V and 0 bases at J, with 14 bases in the middle. The full variable domain, in which reference TRBV7-9 and TRBJ2-3 provide the parts outside the CDR3, is DTGVSQNPRHKITKRGQNVTFRCDPISEHNRLYWYRQTLGQGPEFLTYFQNEAQLEKSRLLSDRFSAERPKGSFSTLEIQRTEQGDSAMYLCASSYGASTSTDTQYFGPGTRLTVL.

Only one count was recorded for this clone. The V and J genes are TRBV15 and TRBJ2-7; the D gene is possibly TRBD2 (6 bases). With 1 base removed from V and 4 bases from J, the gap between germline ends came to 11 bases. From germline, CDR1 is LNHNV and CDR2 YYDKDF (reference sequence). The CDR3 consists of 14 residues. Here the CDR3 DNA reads TGTGCCACCAGCAGAGGCGGGGACTCATACGAGCAGTACTTC. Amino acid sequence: CATSRGGDSYEQYF. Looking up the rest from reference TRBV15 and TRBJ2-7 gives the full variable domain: DAMVIQNPRYQVTQFGKPVTLSCSQTLNHNVMYWYQQKSSQAPKLLFHYYDKDFNNEADTPDNFQSRRPNTSFCFLDIRSPGLGDTAMYLCATSRGGDSYEQYFGPGTRLTVT.

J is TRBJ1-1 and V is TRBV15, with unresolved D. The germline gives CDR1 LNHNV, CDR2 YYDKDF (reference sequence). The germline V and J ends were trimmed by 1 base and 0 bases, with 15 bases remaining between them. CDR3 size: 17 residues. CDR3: CATSRALGQTLNTEAFF. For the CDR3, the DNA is TGTGCCACCAGCAGAGCCCTAGGCCAGACACTGAACACTGAAGCTTTCTTT.

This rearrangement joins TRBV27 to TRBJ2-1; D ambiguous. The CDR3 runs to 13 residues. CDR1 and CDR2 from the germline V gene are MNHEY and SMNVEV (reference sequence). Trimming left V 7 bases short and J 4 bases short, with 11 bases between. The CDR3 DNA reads TGTGCCAGCAAAGGGCCCGGTTACAATGAGCAGTTCTTC. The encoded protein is CASKGPGYNEQFF.

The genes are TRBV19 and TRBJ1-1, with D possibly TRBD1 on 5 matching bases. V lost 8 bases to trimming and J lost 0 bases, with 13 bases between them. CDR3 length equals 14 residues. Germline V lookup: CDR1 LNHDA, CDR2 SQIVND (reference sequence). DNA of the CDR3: TGTGCCAGTGACCGGGGACTGATGAACACTGAAGCTTTCTTT. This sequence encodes CASDRGLMNTEAFF.

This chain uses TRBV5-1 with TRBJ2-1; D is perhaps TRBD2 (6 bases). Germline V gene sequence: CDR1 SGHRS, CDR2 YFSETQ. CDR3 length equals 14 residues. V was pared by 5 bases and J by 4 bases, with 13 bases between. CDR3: CASSNSGQYNEQFF. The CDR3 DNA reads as TGCGCCAGCAGTAACAGCGGGCAATACAATGAGCAGTTCTTC.

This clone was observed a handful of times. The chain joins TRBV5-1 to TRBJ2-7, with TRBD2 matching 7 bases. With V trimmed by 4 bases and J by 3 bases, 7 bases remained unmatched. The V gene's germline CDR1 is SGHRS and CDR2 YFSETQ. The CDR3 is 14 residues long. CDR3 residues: CASSPSGKNYEQYF. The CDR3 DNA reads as TGCGCCAGCAGCCCGAGCGGGAAAAACTACGAGCAGTACTTC. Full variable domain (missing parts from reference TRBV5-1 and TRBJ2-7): KAGVTQTPRYLIKTRGQQVTLSCSPISGHRSVSWYQQTPGQGLQFLFEYFSETQRNKGNFPGRFSGRQFSNSRSEMNVSTLELGDSALYLCASSPSGKNYEQYFGPGTRLTVT.

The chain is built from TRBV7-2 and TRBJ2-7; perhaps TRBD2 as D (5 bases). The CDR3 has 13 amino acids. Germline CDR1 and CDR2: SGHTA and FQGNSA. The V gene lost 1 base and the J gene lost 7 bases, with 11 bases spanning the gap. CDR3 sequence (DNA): TGTGCCAGCAGCTTAGTGGGCTCGGGGGAGCAGTACTTC. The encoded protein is CASSLVGSGEQYF. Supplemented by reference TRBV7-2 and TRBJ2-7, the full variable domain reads GAGVSQSPSNKVTEKGKDVELRCDPISGHTALYWYRQSLGQGLEFLIYFQGNSAPDKSGLPSDRFSAERTGGSVSTLTIQRTQQEDSAVYLCASSLVGSGEQYFGPGTRLTVT.

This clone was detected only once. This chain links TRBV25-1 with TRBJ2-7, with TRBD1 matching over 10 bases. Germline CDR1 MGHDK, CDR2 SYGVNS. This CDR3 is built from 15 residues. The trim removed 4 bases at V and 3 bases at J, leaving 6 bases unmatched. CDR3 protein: CASSADRGRFYEQYF. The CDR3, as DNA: TGTGCCAGCAGTGCCGACAGGGGGCGATTCTACGAGCAGTACTTC.

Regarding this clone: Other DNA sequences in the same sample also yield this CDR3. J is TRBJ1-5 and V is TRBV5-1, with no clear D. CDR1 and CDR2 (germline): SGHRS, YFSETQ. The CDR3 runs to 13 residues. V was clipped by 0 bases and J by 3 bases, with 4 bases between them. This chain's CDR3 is CASSLDPNQPQHF. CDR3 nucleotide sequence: TGCGCCAGCAGCTTGGACCCCAATCAGCCCCAGCATTTT.